The rows below give T cell receptor beta chains drawn from one sample of a study of blood T cell repertoires in COVID-19. The repertoire was sequenced with immunoSEQ multiplex PCR; TCRdb's copy has only in-frame clones and lacks some. This table holds about 260,000 clones, 70% to 90% found once. The sequenced sample consisted of peripheral blood. The receptors come from a woman in her forties or fifties with acute or convalescent COVID-19. CDR3s include the opening cysteine and the closing phenylalanine or tryptophan. Fields, in order: V gene, CDR3 length, CDR3 protein.

V: TRBV2; length: 13; CDR3: CASVNDRGTEAFF
V: TRBV24-1; length: 16; CDR3: CATSVGPGQGNEKLFF
V: TRBV28; length: 16; CDR3: CASSLLGGGVHQPQHF
V: TRBV9; length: 20; CDR3: CASSVVGTGPGLALAGELFF
V: TRBV19; length: 14; CDR3: CASRGTVSSYEQYF
V: TRBV7-9; length: 15; CDR3: CASSLEGRGNTEAFF
V: TRBV7-2; length: 15; CDR3: CASSLPGVGESPLHF
V: TRBV15; length: 21; CDR3: CATSRDFRSTGSTPLTYEQYF
V: TRBV4-1; length: 17; CDR3: CASSQLIGRDRTDTQYF
V: TRBV25-1; length: 18; CDR3: CASSESRWRSSYNSPLHF
V: TRBV28; length: 18; CDR3: CASSLLLGGPSANYGYTF
V: TRBV7-3; length: 16; CDR3: CASSLTGLAVYNEQFF
V: TRBV28; length: 15; CDR3: CASSLYTGPQETQYF
V: TRBV2; length: 14; CDR3: CASRASENTGELFF
V: TRBV6-1; length: 15; CDR3: CASSESDPGIGGYTF
V: TRBV5-4; length: 15; CDR3: CASSPIGQGKEKLFF
V: TRBV18; length: 15; CDR3: CASSLSGTGGEKLFF
V: TRBV19; length: 14; CDR3: CASSPLPGVGGYTF
V: TRBV9; length: 17; CDR3: CASSVAPLDRGSTEAFF
V: TRBV5-6; length: 13; CDR3: CASTFGQGSGYTF